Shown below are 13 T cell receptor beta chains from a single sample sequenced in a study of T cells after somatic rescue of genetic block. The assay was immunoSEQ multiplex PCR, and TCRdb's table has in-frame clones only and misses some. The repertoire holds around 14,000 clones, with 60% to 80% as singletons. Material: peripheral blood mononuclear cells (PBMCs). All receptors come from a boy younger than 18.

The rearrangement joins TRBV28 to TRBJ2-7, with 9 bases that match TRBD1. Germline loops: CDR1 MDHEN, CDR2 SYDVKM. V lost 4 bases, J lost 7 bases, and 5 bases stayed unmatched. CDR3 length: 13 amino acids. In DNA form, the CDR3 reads TGTGCCAGCAGTTGGGACAGGGTAGGGGAGCAGTACTTC. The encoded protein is CASSWDRVGEQYF. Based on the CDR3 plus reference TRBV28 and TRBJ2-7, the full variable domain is DVKVTQSSRYLVKRTGEKVFLECVQDMDHENMFWYRQDPGLGLRLIYFSYDVKMKEKGDIPEGYSVSREKKERFSLILESASTNQTSMYLCASSWDRVGEQYFGPGTRLTVT.

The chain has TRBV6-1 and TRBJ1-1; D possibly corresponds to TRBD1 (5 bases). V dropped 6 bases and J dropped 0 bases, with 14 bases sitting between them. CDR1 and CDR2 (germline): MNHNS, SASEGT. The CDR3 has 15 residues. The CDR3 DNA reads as TGTGCCAGCAGCCAAAGGTGGGGCCTGAACACTGAAGCTTTCTTT. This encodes CASSQRWGLNTEAFF.

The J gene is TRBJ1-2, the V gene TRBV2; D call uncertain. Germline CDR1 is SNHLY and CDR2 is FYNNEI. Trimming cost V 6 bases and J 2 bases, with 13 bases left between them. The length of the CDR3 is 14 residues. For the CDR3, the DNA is TGTGCCAGCAGAAGGGCGGAAGCGAACTATGGCTACACCTTC. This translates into CASRRAEANYGYTF.

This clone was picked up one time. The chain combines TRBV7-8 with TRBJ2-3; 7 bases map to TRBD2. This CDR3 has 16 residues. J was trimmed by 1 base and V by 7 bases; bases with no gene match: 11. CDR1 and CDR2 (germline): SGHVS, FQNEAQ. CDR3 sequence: CASNRLAAERTDTQYF. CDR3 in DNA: TGTGCCAGCAACCGACTAGCAGCTGAGCGCACAGATACGCAGTATTTT.

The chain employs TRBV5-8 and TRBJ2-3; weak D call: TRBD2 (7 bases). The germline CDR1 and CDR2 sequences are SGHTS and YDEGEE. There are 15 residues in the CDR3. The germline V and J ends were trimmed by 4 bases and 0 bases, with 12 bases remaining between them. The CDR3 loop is CASSRGAVSTDTQYF. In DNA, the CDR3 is TGTGCCAGCAGCCGGGGGGCCGTTAGCACAGATACGCAGTATTTT. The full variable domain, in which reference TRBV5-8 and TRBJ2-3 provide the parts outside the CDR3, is EAGVTQSPTHLIKTRGQQATLRCSPISGHTSVYWYQQALGLGLQFLLWYDEGEERNRGNFPPRFSGRQFPNYSSELNVNALELEDSALYLCASSRGAVSTDTQYFGPGTRLTVL.

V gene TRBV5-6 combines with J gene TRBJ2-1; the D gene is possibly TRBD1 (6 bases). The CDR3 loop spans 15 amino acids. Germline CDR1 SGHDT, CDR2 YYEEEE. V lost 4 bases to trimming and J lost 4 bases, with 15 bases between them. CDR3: CASSATLGHYNEQFF. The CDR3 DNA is TGTGCCAGCAGCGCCACCTTGGGACATTACAATGAGCAGTTCTTC.

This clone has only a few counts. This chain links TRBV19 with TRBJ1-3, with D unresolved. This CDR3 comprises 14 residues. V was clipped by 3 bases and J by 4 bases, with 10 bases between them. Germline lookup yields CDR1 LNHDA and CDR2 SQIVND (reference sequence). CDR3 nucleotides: TGTGCCAGTAGTATCCCGGTAATGGGAAACACCATATATTTT. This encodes CASSIPVMGNTIYF.

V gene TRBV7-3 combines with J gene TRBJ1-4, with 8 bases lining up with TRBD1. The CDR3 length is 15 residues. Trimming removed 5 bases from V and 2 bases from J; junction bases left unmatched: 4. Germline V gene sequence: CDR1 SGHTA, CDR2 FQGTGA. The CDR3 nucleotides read TGTGCCAGCAGCCTTTACAGGGGGACTAATGAAAAACTGTTTTTT. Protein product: CASSLYRGTNEKLFF.

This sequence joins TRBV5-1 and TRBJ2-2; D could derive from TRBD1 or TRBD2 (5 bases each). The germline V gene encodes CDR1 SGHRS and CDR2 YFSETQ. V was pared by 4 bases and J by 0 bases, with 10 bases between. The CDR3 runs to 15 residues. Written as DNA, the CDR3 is TGCGCCAGCAGCCGGGACCGCCCGAACACCGGGGAGCTGTTTTTT. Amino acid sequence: CASSRDRPNTGELFF.

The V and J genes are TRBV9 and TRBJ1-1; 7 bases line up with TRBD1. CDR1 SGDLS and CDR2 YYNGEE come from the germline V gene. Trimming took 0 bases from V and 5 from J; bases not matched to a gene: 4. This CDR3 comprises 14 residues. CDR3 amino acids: CASSVEGGGTEAFF. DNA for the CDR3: TGTGCCAGCAGCGTAGAAGGGGGCGGGACTGAAGCTTTCTTT.

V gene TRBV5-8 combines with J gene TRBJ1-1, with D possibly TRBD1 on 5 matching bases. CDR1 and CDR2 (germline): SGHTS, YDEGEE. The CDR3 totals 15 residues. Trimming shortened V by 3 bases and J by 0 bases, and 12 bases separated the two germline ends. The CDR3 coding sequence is TGTGCCAGCAGCTCCTGGGGGTTTATGAACACTGAAGCTTTCTTT. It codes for CASSSWGFMNTEAFF.

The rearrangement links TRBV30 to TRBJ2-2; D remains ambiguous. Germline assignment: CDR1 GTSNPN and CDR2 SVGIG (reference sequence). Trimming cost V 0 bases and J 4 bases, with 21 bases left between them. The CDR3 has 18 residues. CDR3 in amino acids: CAWSVREAHDVGTGELFF. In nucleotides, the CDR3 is TGTGCCTGGAGTGTACGCGAAGCCCACGACGTGGGCACCGGGGAGCTGTTTTTT.

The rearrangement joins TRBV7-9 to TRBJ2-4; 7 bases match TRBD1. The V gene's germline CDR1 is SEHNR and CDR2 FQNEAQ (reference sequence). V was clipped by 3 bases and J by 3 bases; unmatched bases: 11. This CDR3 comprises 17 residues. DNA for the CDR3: TGTGCCAGCAGCTTCTCAATGGGGACAGCGGACAAAAACATTCAGTACTTC. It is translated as CASSFSMGTADKNIQYF.